A selection of T cell receptor beta chains follows, all from one sample in a study of control samples from healthy donors and cancer patients. This table comes from immunoSEQ multiplex PCR, and its TCRdb copy is limited to in-frame clones, with some not included. Seen here are roughly 200,000 clones, roughly 94% observed once, and the top ten hold roughly 1.6%. Sequenced sample: blood. The receptors come from a man aged 45-65 years in good health. CDR3s leave out the opening cysteine and the closing phenylalanine or tryptophan. Expanded clones get a size class; other rows say once, few or many, or leave the size out.

clone_size	j_call	v_call	cdr3_aa
-	TRBJ1-1	TRBV15	ATSPRPSVVDTEAF
-	TRBJ2-1	TRBV6-1	ASSEAGTHSL
-	TRBJ1-4	TRBV6-5	ASTRGGNEKLF
-	TRBJ2-2	TRBV7-8	ASSLAQGNTGELF
-	TRBJ2-5	TRBV11-3	ASSFTGGTQETQY
-	TRBJ1-5	TRBV19	ASNKVNNQPQH
-	TRBJ1-3	TRBV7-2	ASSLFIPGGTIY
-	TRBJ2-1	TRBV5-1	ASGASPSGGIYNEQF
-	TRBJ2-7	TRBV27	ASSFGTGSYEQY
-	TRBJ1-3	TRBV12-3/TRBV12-4	ASGASGNTIY
-	TRBJ2-6	TRBV5-1	ASSLGVTISGANVLT
-	TRBJ2-5	TRBV7-9	ASSHAGGGETQY
-	TRBJ2-7	TRBV7-3	ASSGPGGEQY
-	TRBJ2-2	TRBV3-1/TRBV3-2	ASSLLGTGELF
-	TRBJ2-6	TRBV18	ASSPIGLFSGANVLT
-	TRBJ1-1	TRBV4-1	ASSQTGTVNTEAF
-	TRBJ1-4	TRBV21-1	ASSKANDRGQGEKLF
-	TRBJ2-2	TRBV18	ASSQAAGGTGELF
once	TRBJ1-3	TRBV18	ASSLWEGAGNTIY
-	TRBJ1-1	TRBV14	ASSYFRTGEAF
-	TRBJ1-5	TRBV19	ASSTQTFNQPQH
-	TRBJ1-5	TRBV19	ASSMRQEYSNQPQH
-	TRBJ2-2	TRBV5-1	ASSLGQGATGELF
-	TRBJ1-5	TRBV19	ASSYSNQPQH
-	TRBJ2-3	TRBV3-1/TRBV3-2	ASSYGGAGDTQY
-	TRBJ1-4	TRBV28	ASSFPLGTNEKLF
-	TRBJ1-2	TRBV6-6	ASSRILSTGETMSYGYT
-	TRBJ2-5	TRBV2	ASSTEETQY
-	TRBJ1-5	TRBV3-1/TRBV3-2	ASSQFENQPQH
-	TRBJ2-1	TRBV19	ASSMDRNEQF
-	TRBJ2-3	TRBV30	AWSLAGEKTQY
-	TRBJ1-4	TRBV11-2	ASSFRQGTTNEKLF
-	TRBJ2-2	TRBV5-1	ASSLGSTGELF
-	TRBJ2-2	TRBV2	ASSWTTAGELF
-	TRBJ1-4	TRBV28	ASRGGATHEKLF
once	TRBJ2-3	TRBV19	ASSFKPVSSAQY
-	TRBJ2-1	TRBV5-4	ASSRKFEDEQF
-	TRBJ2-3	TRBV2	ASSAMTTDTQY
-	TRBJ2-3	TRBV3-1/TRBV3-2	ASSQGVAGDTDTQY
-	TRBJ2-2	TRBV6-4	ASSAGHKNTGELF
-	TRBJ2-3	TRBV7-9	ASSSRTGGTDTQY
-	TRBJ2-1	TRBV18	ASSPQGGNGNEQF
once	TRBJ1-1	TRBV6-2/TRBV6-3	ASSYSINTEAF
-	TRBJ2-5	TRBV9	ASSRQVYQETQY
once	TRBJ2-6	TRBV11-2	ASSLFWGGNSGANVLT
-	TRBJ2-1	TRBV10-2	ASSEGFYNEQF
-	TRBJ1-5	TRBV2	ASTDSLQPQH
-	TRBJ2-7	TRBV28	ASGEGGKGEQY
-	TRBJ1-4	TRBV5-1	ASSQLGQGSNEKLF
few	TRBJ1-1	TRBV29-1	SVDWGEGTGAF
-	TRBJ1-1	TRBV7-2	ASSLRGAEAF
-	TRBJ1-2	TRBV19	ASRPRGSGYGYT
-	TRBJ1-1	TRBV9	ASSVDTNTEAF
-	TRBJ1-4	TRBV5-3	ARSLPDRENEKLF
-	TRBJ1-3	TRBV7-9	ASSRVWGESRNTIY
-	TRBJ1-1	TRBV18	ASSPKTGAEAF
-	TRBJ1-4	TRBV28	ASSLSGQGSGPNEKLF
-	TRBJ2-1	TRBV3-1/TRBV3-2	ASSQVAGWRNEQF
-	TRBJ2-1	TRBV29-1	SVDRGYEQF
few	TRBJ1-6	TRBV27	ASPLAARFSYNSPLH